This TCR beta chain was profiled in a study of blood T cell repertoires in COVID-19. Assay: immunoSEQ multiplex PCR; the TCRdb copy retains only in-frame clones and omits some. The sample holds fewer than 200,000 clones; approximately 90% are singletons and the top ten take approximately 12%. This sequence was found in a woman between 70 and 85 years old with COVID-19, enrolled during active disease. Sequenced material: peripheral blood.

The CDR3 loop reads CASSTTGLGGYTF. CDR3 coding DNA: TGTGCCAGCAGCACAACAGGGTTAGGGGGCTACACCTTC. This chain links TRBV2 with TRBJ1-2; perhaps TRBD1 as D (6 bases). The CDR3 runs 13 residues. Germline assignment: CDR1 SNHLY and CDR2 FYNNEI. With 6 bases removed from V and 8 bases from J, the gap between germline ends came to 16 bases.